Listed below are T cell receptor beta chains from one sample, sequenced in a study of blood T cell repertoires in COVID-19. Libraries were prepared by immunoSEQ multiplex PCR; TCRdb keeps only in-frame clonotypes and omits some of them. The sample holds roughly 150,000 clones, 70% to 90% seen once. The sample taken for sequencing was peripheral blood. These TCRs come from a human donor in a cohort sampled during active COVID-19. CDR3s include the opening cysteine and the closing phenylalanine or tryptophan. A D gene is named only where the DNA matches it firmly. Clone sizes are given selectively: once, few, many, or a class where the clone is expanded.

j_gene | abundance | d_gene | v_gene | CDR3nt | CDR3aa
TRBJ1-1 | - | TRBD1 | TRBV7-6 | TGTGCCAGCAGCCCAGGACAGGTGTACACTGAAGCTTTCTTT | CASSPGQVYTEAFF
TRBJ2-1 | once | TRBD1 | TRBV11-3 | TGTGCCAGCAGCCCAGGGGGCGGCCCGGGTGAGCAGTTCTTC | CASSPGGGPGEQFF
TRBJ2-2 | once | TRBD1 | TRBV28 | TGTGCCAGCAGTCCCGGGACAGGGGGTACCGGGGAGCTGTTTTTT | CASSPGTGGTGELFF
TRBJ1-1 | - | - | TRBV21-1 | TGTGCCAGCAGCGAAGACTGGAACACTGAAGCTTTCTTT | CASSEDWNTEAFF
TRBJ2-1 | few | - | TRBV4-3 | TGCGCCAGCAGCCAAGATAGAGTCGGGGGTACCTACAATGAGCAGTTCTTC | CASSQDRVGGTYNEQFF
TRBJ1-1 | - | - | TRBV5-4 | TGTGCCAGCAGCTCACAGGGAAGGGACACTGAAGCTTTCTTT | CASSSQGRDTEAFF
TRBJ1-4 | - | - | TRBV6-5 | TGTGCCAGCAGTTTGCTGAGTGCAACTAATGAAAAACTGTTTTTT | CASSLLSATNEKLFF
TRBJ2-7 | - | - | TRBV20-1 | TGCAGTGCTAGAGTGGCTCACGAGCAGTACTTC | CSARVAHEQYF
TRBJ1-6 | - | - | TRBV10-3 | TGTGCCATCAGGGTAGGGGCGGATAATTCACCCCTCCACTTT | CAIRVGADNSPLHF
TRBJ1-2 | once | - | TRBV7-8 | TGTGCCAGCAGCTTAGAAGCCCACAGTAAAAACTATGGCTACACCTTC | CASSLEAHSKNYGYTF
TRBJ2-1 | - | TRBD2 | TRBV15 | TGTGCCACCAGCGGTAGCGGGGGAGATGAGCAGTTCTTC | CATSGSGGDEQFF
TRBJ1-5 | once | - | TRBV5-8 | TGTGCCAGCAGCTTGGAAGAACAGTCAAATCAGCCCCAGCATTTT | CASSLEEQSNQPQHF
TRBJ2-3 | - | TRBD1 | TRBV19 | TGTGCCAGTAGGGAACAGGGGGCGGCAGATACGCAGTATTTT | CASREQGAADTQYF
TRBJ2-7 | - | - | TRBV5-5 | TGTGCCAGCAGCGTTAGACTCTACGAGCAGTACTTC | CASSVRLYEQYF
TRBJ2-5 | - | TRBD1 | TRBV4-2 | TGTGCCAGCAGCCTTACCCCGACAGGGTCGGGACAAGAGACCCAGTACTTC | CASSLTPTGSGQETQYF
TRBJ2-1 | - | TRBD1 | TRBV2 | TGTGCCAGCAGTGAAGGGCAGGGGGCGTACAATGAGCAGTTCTTC | CASSEGQGAYNEQFF
TRBJ1-1 | - | TRBD1 | TRBV7-9 | TGTGCCAGCATCCCGGACAGGGCCCACACTGAAGCTTTCTTT | CASIPDRAHTEAFF
TRBJ1-1 | - | - | TRBV23-1 | TGCGCCAGCAGTCAAATCGCGGGGGCCACTGAAGCTTTCTTT | CASSQIAGATEAFF
TRBJ2-3 | once | TRBD2 | TRBV7-2 | TGTGCCAGCAGCTTAGTGGGAAGCGGGGGGCTAGATACGCAGTATTTT | CASSLVGSGGLDTQYF
TRBJ1-6 | - | - | TRBV7-2 | TGTGCCAGCAGCTTAGATAGGACAGAGAATAATTCACCCCTCCACTTT | CASSLDRTENNSPLHF
TRBJ1-5 | - | TRBD1 | TRBV2 | TGTGCCAGCAGACCCGACAGGGACAATCAGCCCCAGCATTTT | CASRPDRDNQPQHF
TRBJ2-5 | - | - | TRBV5-1 | TGCGCCAGCAGCTTGGGGCAGGACAAAGAGACCCAGTACTTC | CASSLGQDKETQYF
TRBJ2-7 | - | TRBD1 | TRBV6-6 | TGTGCCAGCAGTTACCAGGGGGCGCAGTACTTC | CASSYQGAQYF
TRBJ1-1 | - | TRBD1 | TRBV2 | TGTGCCAGCAGTGCGACAGGGTGGAACACTGAAGCTTTCTTT | CASSATGWNTEAFF
TRBJ1-4 | - | TRBD1 | TRBV4-3 | TGCGCCAGCAGCCAAGAAGGGACAGGGAGGTATAATGAAAAACTGTTTTTT | CASSQEGTGRYNEKLFF
TRBJ1-3 | once | TRBD1 | TRBV4-2 | TGTGCCAGCAGCCGAAACAGGGGGACAAACACCATATATTTT | CASSRNRGTNTIYF
TRBJ2-6 | - | TRBD2 | TRBV29-1 | TGCAGCGCCGGGGACTATACTACTGGGGCCAACGTCCTGACTTTC | CSAGDYTTGANVLTF
TRBJ1-3 | few | TRBD1 | TRBV6-2/TRBV6-3 | TGTGCCAGCAGTTACCAGACCGGGACAGGGGGCCTTAGCTCTGGAAACACCATATATTTT | CASSYQTGTGGLSSGNTIYF
TRBJ2-5 | - | TRBD2 | TRBV7-8 | TGTGCCAGCAGCTTAGCGGGACTAGGAGCTCCCCAAGAGACCCAGTACTTC | CASSLAGLGAPQETQYF
TRBJ1-1 | - | TRBD1 | TRBV7-9 | TGTGCCAGCAGCCAATATTCAGGGGGGACAGGGGACACTGAAGCTTTCTTT | CASSQYSGGTGDTEAFF
TRBJ2-2 | once | - | TRBV6-5 | TGTGCCAGCAGTCCACCCCGGGCCGGGGAGCTGTTTTTT | CASSPPRAGELFF
TRBJ2-3 | - | TRBD2 | TRBV23-1 | TGCGCCAGCAATCTGGTTAGGGTTACCGGGACTAGCTTCAGCACAGATACGCAGTATTTT | CASNLVRVTGTSFSTDTQYF
TRBJ1-5 | few | - | TRBV18 | TGTGCCAGCTCTTCACAGGGTAGCAATCAGCCCCAGCATTTT | CASSSQGSNQPQHF
TRBJ2-3 | - | TRBD2 | TRBV5-1 | TGCGCCAGCAGCTTGGAGGTAGCGGGGGTCAATACGCAGTATTTT | CASSLEVAGVNTQYF
TRBJ1-2 | - | TRBD1 | TRBV10-3 | TGTGCCGGCGGGACAGCCTATGGCTACACCTTC | CAGGTAYGYTF
TRBJ2-1 | - | TRBD2 | TRBV4-3 | TGCGCCAGCAGCCGAGGCGGGGGGGACTCCTACAATGAGCAGTTCTTC | CASSRGGGDSYNEQFF
TRBJ2-2 | - | - | TRBV11-3 | TGTGCCAGCAGCTTAGTCTCCCCGGGGGAGCTGTTTTTT | CASSLVSPGELFF
TRBJ2-3 | - | - | TRBV5-6 | TGTGCCAGCAGCACGGGACAAAGCACAGATACGCAGTATTTT | CASSTGQSTDTQYF
TRBJ1-3 | - | TRBD1 | TRBV18 | TGTGCCAGCTCGTTTTCTGGACAGGGGACTGGAAACACCATATATTTT | CASSFSGQGTGNTIYF
TRBJ1-2 | once | TRBD1 | TRBV11-2 | TGTGCCAGCAGCCGACAACAGGGGAACTATGGCTACACCTTC | CASSRQQGNYGYTF
TRBJ1-1 | - | - | TRBV4-1 | TGCGCCAGCAGCCAAGATGGGGGAGGGTTAATAAACACTGAAGCTTTCTTT | CASSQDGGGLINTEAFF
TRBJ1-5 | few | TRBD1 | TRBV6-5 | TGTGCCAGCAGTTGGGACAGGGGGAGAAATCAGCCCCAGCATTTT | CASSWDRGRNQPQHF
TRBJ1-1 | - | - | TRBV10-3 | TGTGCCATCAGTGAGTACAGGGTCGCTGACTCTGAAGCTTTCTTT | CAISEYRVADSEAFF
TRBJ1-1 | - | - | TRBV7-2 | TGTGCCAGCACCCAACTAGCCGAAGCTTTCTTT | CASTQLAEAFF
TRBJ1-3 | once | - | TRBV7-2 | TGTGCCAGCAGCTTAGGTCCGGAGGGACTAGGCTCTGGAAACACCATATATTTT | CASSLGPEGLGSGNTIYF